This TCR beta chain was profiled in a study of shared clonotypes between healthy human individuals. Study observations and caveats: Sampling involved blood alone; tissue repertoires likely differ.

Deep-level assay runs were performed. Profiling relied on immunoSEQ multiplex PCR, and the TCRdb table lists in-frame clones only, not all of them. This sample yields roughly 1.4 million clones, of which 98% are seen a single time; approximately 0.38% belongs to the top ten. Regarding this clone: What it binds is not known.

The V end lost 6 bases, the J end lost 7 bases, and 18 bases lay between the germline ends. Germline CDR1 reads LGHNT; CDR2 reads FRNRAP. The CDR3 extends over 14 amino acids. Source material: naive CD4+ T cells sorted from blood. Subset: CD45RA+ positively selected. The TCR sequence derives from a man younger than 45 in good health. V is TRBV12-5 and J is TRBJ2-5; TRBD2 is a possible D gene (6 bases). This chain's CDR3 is CASGQAGSVGTQYF. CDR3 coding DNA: TGTGCTAGTGGCCAAGCCGGGAGTGTCGGGACCCAGTACTTC.